These 25 T cell receptor beta chains originate from one sample sequenced in a study of Ad26.COV2.S vaccination and SARS-CoV-2 variants. Treatment noted: roughly 18 received Ad26.COV2.S at low or high dose, single or two shots; 5 received placebo; per-sample allocation not given. Day 63 after the first injection of vaccine or placebo was the sampling time. Measured with immunoSEQ multiplex PCR; TCRdb has only the in-frame clones, and not every one. The data hold 300,000 to 350,000 clones, with 90% observed a single time. The specimen was peripheral blood, collected in a trial of Ad26.COV2.S vaccine versus placebo. Every receptor here comes from a person aged 18 to 65 who received the Ad26.COV2.S COVID-19 vaccine or a placebo.

This clone was picked up one time. This chain connects TRBV20-1 to TRBJ2-1, with D possibly matching TRBD2 (6 bases). CDR3 size: 15 residues. Per the germline V gene, CDR1 is DFQATT and CDR2 is SNEGSKA (reference sequence). Trimming cost V 3 bases and J 2 bases, with 14 bases left between them. The CDR3 nucleotides read TGCAGTGCTAGTTCCCGGGGACTCCCCTACAATGAGCAGTTCTTC. It yields the protein CSASSRGLPYNEQFF.

The V gene is TRBV4-1, the J gene TRBJ1-3; a weak D match, TRBD1 (5 bases). CDR3 length equals 15 residues. The ends were cut back, 0 bases at V and 6 bases at J, with 12 bases in the middle. CDR1 is MGHRA and CDR2 is YSYEKL in the germline V gene. CDR3 in DNA: TGCGCCAGCAGCCAAGAGGGGGGGGTCAAAAACACCATATATTTT. The encoded protein is CASSQEGGVKNTIYF.

This clone appeared a few times. The V and J genes are TRBV13 and TRBJ2-6; the D gene is possibly TRBD2 (5 bases). V lost 5 bases to trimming and J lost 1 base, with 12 bases between them. The germline V gene has CDR1 PRHDT and CDR2 FYEKMQ (reference sequence). CDR3 size: 16 residues. CDR3: CASSILGESGANVLTF. The CDR3, as DNA: TGTGCCAGCAGCATACTCGGGGAGTCTGGGGCCAACGTCCTGACTTTC.

The V gene is TRBV15, the J gene TRBJ2-5; D unclear. The CDR3 is 13 amino acids. CDR1 LNHNV and CDR2 YYDKDF come from the germline V gene (reference sequence). V gave up 3 bases and J gave up 5 bases, with 10 bases separating them. This chain's CDR3 is CATSSSTGETQYF. CDR3 nucleotides: TGTGCCACCAGCAGTTCCACCGGGGAGACCCAGTACTTC.

V and J are TRBV24-1 and TRBJ1-2, with 7 bases fitting TRBD1. The trim removed 3 bases at V and 10 bases at J, leaving 4 bases unmatched. This CDR3 has 12 amino acids. Germline lookup yields CDR1 KGHDR and CDR2 SFDVKD. The CDR3 nucleotides read TGTGCCACCAGTGATCTACAGGGGACCTACACCTTC. Its protein product is CATSDLQGTYTF.

This chain connects TRBV3-1 (or the pseudogene TRBV3-2) to TRBJ2-7; weak D call: TRBD2 (5 bases). The germline gives CDR1 LGHDT, CDR2 YNNKEL (reference sequence). V was clipped by 0 bases and J by 0 bases, with 12 bases between them. The CDR3 spans 16 residues. The CDR3, as DNA: TGTGCCAGCAGCCAAGAGGACTGGCGGCCCTCCTACGAGCAGTACTTC. Translating it yields CASSQEDWRPSYEQYF.

The chain combines TRBV6-1 with TRBJ1-5; D gene uncertain. Germline lookup yields CDR1 MNHNS and CDR2 SASEGT. The CDR3 runs to 14 residues. The V end lost 1 base, the J end lost 5 bases, and 9 bases lay between the germline ends. CDR3: CASSEGSLDQPQHF. CDR3 bases: TGTGCCAGCAGTGAAGGGAGTCTCGATCAGCCCCAGCATTTT.

J is TRBJ1-1 and V is TRBV7-9; D perhaps matches TRBD1 (6 bases). The V end lost 4 bases, the J end lost 4 bases, and 19 bases lay between the germline ends. In germline, CDR1 is SEHNR, CDR2 FQNEAQ (reference sequence). The CDR3 totals 16 residues. The chain's CDR3 is CASSSQGTVPGTEAFF. The DNA of the CDR3 is TGTGCCAGCAGCTCCCAGGGGACTGTTCCGGGCACTGAAGCTTTCTTT.

The chain carries TRBV7-8 and TRBJ1-2, with D maybe TRBD1 (6 bases). The length of the CDR3 is 16 residues. With 0 bases removed from V and 2 bases from J, the gap between germline ends came to 13 bases. Germline CDR1 SGHVS, CDR2 FQNEAQ. The CDR3 sequence is CASSLAPGRGNYGYTF. CDR3 in DNA: TGTGCCAGCAGCTTAGCCCCCGGGAGGGGGAACTATGGCTACACCTTC.

The chain employs TRBV6-5 and TRBJ1-1; D call uncertain. The CDR3 runs 14 residues. Germline values: CDR1 MNHEY, CDR2 SVGAGI. Deletions cut 10 bases from V and 7 bases from J, with 22 bases between. In nucleotides, the CDR3 is TGTGCCACATTGAGGACGGGCGGCGCCGGTGAAGCTTTCTTT. Residues: CATLRTGGAGEAFF.

The V and J genes are TRBV29-1 and TRBJ1-2; D possibly corresponds to TRBD1 (5 bases). V was trimmed by 6 bases and J by 5 bases, leaving 25 bases between them. The CDR3 spans 16 residues. CDR1 and CDR2 (germline): SQVTM, ANQGSEA. This chain's CDR3 is CSVGEGPGPRLYGYTF. The DNA for the CDR3 is TGCAGCGTGGGTGAAGGACCGGGACCGCGGCTTTATGGCTACACCTTC.

The V call is TRBV18, the J call TRBJ1-6, with TRBD1 matching over 8 bases. CDR1 KGHSH and CDR2 LQKENI come from the germline V gene. This CDR3 is built from 17 residues. V shed 5 bases, J shed 6 bases, and the junction held 12 bases outside the gene matches. CDR3 DNA: TGTGCCAGCTCATTCACAAACCGGGACAGGAGTAATTCACCCCTCCACTTT. Protein: CASSFTNRDRSNSPLHF.

V gene TRBV12-3 or TRBV12-4 combines with J gene TRBJ2-7; D perhaps matches TRBD2 (5 bases). This CDR3 is 12 amino acids long. V was cut by 5 bases and J by 6 bases, with 11 bases left in between. This chain's CDR3 is CASSTLEGEQYF. The CDR3 DNA follows: TGTGCCAGCAGTACCCTAGAGGGCGAGCAGTACTTC.

This chain links TRBV13 with TRBJ2-7; D remains ambiguous. The CDR3 has 12 amino acids. Trimming removed 4 bases at V and 5 bases at J, with 9 bases between. In germline, CDR1 is PRHDT, CDR2 FYEKMQ (reference sequence). This CDR3 is CASSSFTNEQYF. The CDR3 DNA sequence: TGTGCCAGCAGCTCCTTCACTAACGAGCAGTACTTC.

The chain employs TRBV5-1 and TRBJ1-2, with a possible D match to TRBD1 (5 bases). Germline V CDR1 and CDR2: SGHRS, YFSETQ. This CDR3 comprises 14 residues. The ends were cut back, 0 bases at V and 8 bases at J, with 14 bases in the middle. This CDR3 is CASSLVGRDEGYTF. DNA for the CDR3: TGCGCCAGCAGCTTGGTGGGCAGGGACGAAGGCTACACCTTC.

CDR3 sequence reads: CSASAPLVKGVSSEAFF. The CDR3 nucleotides read TGCAGTGCTAGTGCTCCCCTGGTGAAGGGAGTCTCGTCTGAAGCTTTCTTT. The rearrangement links TRBV20-1 to TRBJ1-1; no firm D call. V was pared by 3 bases and J by 6 bases, with 26 bases between. The germline V gene has CDR1 DFQATT and CDR2 SNEGSKA (reference sequence). The CDR3 has 17 residues.

The chain couples TRBV3-1 (or the pseudogene TRBV3-2) to TRBJ1-2; tentative D call: TRBD1 (5 bases). The ends were cut back, 0 bases at V and 3 bases at J, with 17 bases in the middle. CDR1 and CDR2 from the germline V gene are LGHDT and YNNKEL (reference sequence). The length of the CDR3 is 17 residues. CDR3: CASSQDFTGSTDYGYTF. CDR3 in DNA: TGTGCCAGCAGCCAAGATTTCACAGGCAGTACGGACTATGGCTACACCTTC.

V usage is TRBV5-4 and J usage is TRBJ1-6, with 7 bases identical to TRBD1. CDR3 length: 13 amino acids. Trimming took 8 bases from V and 10 from J; bases not matched to a gene: 9. Germline V gene data show CDR1 as SGHNT and CDR2 as YYREEE (reference sequence). This CDR3 is CASYNTGDSPLHF. CDR3 in DNA: TGTGCCAGTTATAATACAGGGGACTCACCCCTCCACTTT.

The chain joins TRBV11-2 to TRBJ2-1, with 12 nucleotides matching TRBD1. Germline assignment: CDR1 SGHAT and CDR2 FQNNGV. Trimming at V came to 6 bases and at J to 5 bases, leaving 14 bases not matched to a gene. This CDR3 is 18 amino acids long. The CDR3: CASSHQSGTGGVNNEQFF. The DNA of the CDR3 is TGTGCCAGCAGTCACCAGTCCGGGACAGGGGGCGTAAACAATGAGCAGTTCTTC.

The chain is built from TRBV11-3 and TRBJ1-5; a possible D gene is TRBD1 (5 bases). CDR3 length: 13 residues. Trimming left V 5 bases short and J 7 bases short, with 12 bases between. Germline-derived CDR1 and CDR2 are SGHNT and YENEEA. This chain's CDR3 is CASSRDRGQPQHF. CDR3 DNA: TGTGCCAGCAGCCGGGACCGAGGACAGCCCCAGCATTTT. Full variable domain (rest looked up from reference TRBV11-3 and TRBJ1-5): EAGVVQSPRYKIIEKKQPVAFWCNPISGHNTLYWYLQNLGQGPELLIRYENEEAVDDSQLPKDRFSAERLKGVDSTLKIQPAELGDSAVYLCASSRDRGQPQHFGDGTRLSIL.

This clone was recorded a few times. This chain connects TRBV4-3 to TRBJ2-3, with TRBD2 as a possible D gene (5 bases). The CDR3 consists of 15 residues. CDR1 is LGHNA, CDR2 YSLEER, per germline. The germline V and J ends were trimmed by 0 bases and 5 bases, with 12 bases remaining between them. In DNA, the CDR3 is TGCGCCAGCAGCCAAGAACTCGGACGGGGAGATACGCAGTATTTT. It yields the protein CASSQELGRGDTQYF.

The rearrangement joins TRBV7-6 to TRBJ2-5, with 8 nucleotides matching TRBD2. The CDR3 runs 14 residues. With V trimmed by 6 bases and J by 1 base, 4 bases remained unmatched. Germline CDR1 SGHVS, CDR2 FNYEAQ. CDR3 nucleotides: TGTGCCAGCAGGTTTAGCGGGGTCCAAGAGACCCAGTACTTC. Protein: CASRFSGVQETQYF.

The chain joins TRBV5-4 to TRBJ2-7, with D possibly called TRBD1 or TRBD2 (5 bases each). The CDR3 length is 12 residues. CDR1 and CDR2 from the germline V gene are SGHNT and YYREEE (reference sequence). Trimming stripped 4 bases from V and 6 bases from J, with 11 bases between. The CDR3 loop is CASSARGREQYF. CDR3 sequence (DNA): TGTGCCAGCAGCGCGAGGGGTCGCGAGCAGTACTTC.

The J gene is TRBJ2-7, the V gene TRBV4-3, with 10 bases fitting TRBD2. This CDR3 is 14 amino acids long. Germline lookup yields CDR1 LGHNA and CDR2 YSLEER. V lost 2 bases, J lost 6 bases, and 4 bases stayed unmatched. The CDR3 sequence is CASSQSGGASEQYF. In nucleotides, the CDR3 is TGCGCCAGCAGCCAAAGCGGGGGGGCCTCCGAGCAGTACTTC.

The rearrangement joins TRBV3-1 (or the pseudogene TRBV3-2) to TRBJ1-3; D possibly corresponds to TRBD1 (6 bases). Germline CDR1 reads LGHDT; CDR2 reads YNNKEL (reference sequence). Trimming took off 4 bases at V and 2 bases at J, with 15 bases between the two ends. This CDR3 is 16 amino acids long. The CDR3 DNA follows: TGTGCCAGCAGCCCTATAACAGGGCTCCCTGGAAACACCATATATTTT. Encoded protein: CASSPITGLPGNTIYF.